This T cell receptor beta chain was obtained from a study of CD8 T cells in ankylosing spondylitis. As the method for making TCR beta libraries, quantitative 5'-RACE with molecular barcodes was used. TCRdb independently ran MiXCR on the 5' RACE reads; one entry per CDR3 protein. In the table there are 200,000 to 300,000 distinct CDR3 sequences, more than 20% of which are singletons. This clonotype turned up a few times. Its cognate antigen is unknown. The study's findings and limits: Within ankylosing spondylitis blood, a TCR beta motif made up of eight highly homologous variants appeared to be characteristic. Earlier studies detected some motif variants in reactive arthritis synovial fluid and blood.

Sequenced sample: blood, either unsorted or a sorted T cell fraction (not recorded which). This TCR came from a male donor with ankylosing spondylitis or in good health (not recorded which).

For the CDR3, the DNA is TGTGCCAGCAGGCCTTGGCGGGAGGGCGAGCAGTACTTC. Its translation is CASRPWREGEQYF. This rearrangement joins TRBV6-1 to TRBJ2-7, with TRBD2 matching 9 bases. CDR1 is MNHNS, CDR2 SASEGT, per germline. The junction had 6 bases not matched to a gene; V was cut back by 6 bases and J by 6 bases. The length of the CDR3 is 13 residues.